The source of this TCR beta chain is a study of blood T cell repertoires in COVID-19. As for the study in general: Both acute and convalescent COVID-19 samples were obtained from the United States, Italy and Spain.

Participant reports of clinical history set cohort assignment. Original processing methods: Estimation of nucleated cell counts was performed using reference gene primer amplification. Only in-frame clones appear in the TCRdb table, and some are missing; sequencing was by immunoSEQ multiplex PCR. V and J calls and clone size follow that table, whereas D and trimming were derived from the DNA. This table holds about 350,000 clones, approximately 89% found once. This CDR3 has 15 amino acids. CDR1 and CDR2 (germline): SGDLS, YYNGEE. The V segment lost 3 bases and the J segment 8 bases; nucleotides outside the gene matches: 10.

Sequencing input: PBMCs or T cells enriched from blood (not recorded which). The receptor comes from a woman aged 25 to 39 who had recovered from COVID-19. This sequence joins TRBV9 and TRBJ1-2; 10 nucleotides align to TRBD1. The CDR3 sequence: CASSENTGQGGGYTF. The CDR3 DNA reads TGTGCCAGCAGCGAGAACACCGGACAGGGGGGAGGCTACACCTTC. Full variable domain (rest looked up from reference TRBV9 and TRBJ1-2): DSGVTQTPKHLITATGQRVTLRCSPRSGDLSVYWYQQSLDQGLQFLIQYYNGEERAKGNILERFSAQQFPDLHSELNLSSLELGDSALYFCASSENTGQGGGYTFGSGTRLTVV.